The clone carrying this TCR beta chain was detected only once. What it binds is not known. Trimming took off 0 bases at V and 5 bases at J, with 18 bases between the two ends. The V gene's germline CDR1 is MGHRA and CDR2 YSYEKL. The length of the CDR3 is 17 residues. Following autologous stem cell transplantation, relapse occurred in every patient, and exposure to brentuximab vedotin varied. The data were obtained in a study of PD-1 blockade in classical Hodgkin lymphoma. Assay used: immunoSEQ multiplex PCR; TCRdb lists only in-frame clones, some missing. This repertoire shows 55,000 to 60,000 clones, approximately 90% found once; its top ten account for around 9.3%. Study conclusions and caveats: Newly diagnosed patients were reported to exhibit reduced baseline TCR diversity relative to healthy donors.

Sequencing used peripheral blood mononuclear cells (PBMCs), obtained before the second cycle of nivolumab. The rearrangement uses TRBV4-1 and TRBJ2-3; D is possibly TRBD1 or TRBD2 (6 bases each). The clonotype was recovered from a human donor with classical Hodgkin lymphoma. The CDR3 sequence: CASSQDRRRGDIDTQYF. CDR3 bases: TGCGCCAGCAGCCAAGATAGGAGGAGGGGGGATATAGATACGCAGTATTTT.